This TCR beta chain came from a study of CD8+ T cells in alopecia areata. In the study overall: Tofacitinib ran for 6 to 18 months before 6 months off drug. Study outcomes and limitations: Because one nonresponder was included, the link of baseline CD8+ expansion to response is considered uncertain.

This clone was counted only a few times. Its antigen remains unidentified. Stated treatment: oral pan-JAK inhibitor, 5-10 mg twice daily. Extraction of RNA preceded its reverse transcription into cDNA, which served as the sequencing template. Clones were sequenced by immunoSEQ multiplex PCR, and TCRdb holds only the in-frame ones, with some missing. The top ten hold around 3.2% of the sample, which has 190,000 or so clones, 60% seen once. Between the trimmed V and J ends, which lost 6 bases and 0 bases, there was a span of 12 bases. The CDR3 covers 14 residues. Germline CDR1 is MNHEY and CDR2 is SMNVEV (reference sequence).

V usage is TRBV27 and J usage is TRBJ2-7; D is possibly TRBD2 (5 bases). Sequenced here: CD4+ T cells sorted from blood, sampled at week 4, from a patient treated with tofacitinib. The receptor's source is a human donor with alopecia areata. This CDR3 is CASRRSRDSYEQYF. DNA for the CDR3: TGTGCCAGCAGGAGGTCCCGGGACTCCTACGAGCAGTACTTC.